These 18 T cell receptor beta chains originate from one sample sequenced in a study of CD8+ T cells in alopecia areata. The treatment is: oral pan-JAK inhibitor, 5-10 mg twice daily. Extracted RNA was reverse transcribed, and the resulting cDNA served as sequencing template. This table comes from immunoSEQ multiplex PCR, and its TCRdb copy is limited to in-frame clones, with some not included. The sample consists of some 120,000 clones, 50% to 75% of them appearing once. Sequences were derived from CD8+ T cells sorted from blood, sampled at week 24, from a patient treated with tofacitinib. These TCRs come from a human donor with alopecia areata.

This clone has only one observation. This chain uses TRBV13 with TRBJ1-6; TRBD1 might be the D (5 bases). Trimming removed 1 base at V and 13 bases at J, with 8 bases between. The CDR3 spans 12 residues. Germline CDR1 is PRHDT and CDR2 is FYEKMQ (reference sequence). CDR3 amino acids: CASSLVGDPLHF. The CDR3, as DNA: TGTGCCAGCAGCTTAGTGGGGGATCCCCTCCACTTT.

This chain connects TRBV18 to TRBJ2-2; no definite D call. The CDR3 sequence is 13 residues long. The V gene lost 0 bases and the J gene lost 5 bases, with 4 bases spanning the gap. Germline V gene lookup returns CDR1 KGHSH and CDR2 LQKENI. CDR3 sequence: CASSPPVTGELFF. CDR3 nucleotide sequence: TGTGCCAGCTCACCACCGGTAACCGGGGAGCTGTTTTTT.

The table lists this clone with a few counts. The rearrangement uses TRBV19 and TRBJ2-7, with D possibly being TRBD1 or TRBD2 (7 bases each). Germline loops: CDR1 LNHDA, CDR2 SQIVND (reference sequence). V was clipped by 4 bases and J by 5 bases, with 15 bases between them. The CDR3 spans 14 residues. For the CDR3, the DNA is TGTGCCAGTAGTACAGCGGGACAGAGCCACGAGCAGTACTTC. Amino acid sequence: CASSTAGQSHEQYF.

V is TRBV27 and J is TRBJ1-1; D might be TRBD1 (6 bases). Trimming took 6 bases from V and 4 from J, leaving 9 bases between them. CDR3 length equals 12 residues. From germline, CDR1 is MNHEY and CDR2 SMNVEV (reference sequence). The CDR3 DNA reads as TGTGCCAGCAGCAGGGGAGGCACTGAAGCTTTCTTT. Its protein is CASSRGGTEAFF.

The rearrangement uses TRBV7-2 and TRBJ2-7, with 12 nucleotides matching TRBD1. The CDR3 length is 16 residues. V lost 5 bases and J lost 4; bases outside the gene matches: 9. CDR1 and CDR2 from the germline V gene are SGHTA and FQGNSA. The CDR3 loop reads CASSGLRDRGPYEQYF. CDR3 DNA: TGTGCCAGCAGCGGCCTCCGGGACAGGGGGCCGTACGAGCAGTACTTC.

The chain joins TRBV27 to TRBJ2-7; D tentatively fits TRBD1 or TRBD2 (6 bases each). V lost 7 bases to trimming and J lost 6 bases, with 10 bases between them. The CDR3 contains 11 residues. Germline V lookup: CDR1 MNHEY, CDR2 SMNVEV (reference sequence). The CDR3 DNA follows: TGTGCCAGCACCGGGGGCAGCGAGCAGTACTTC. Amino acids: CASTGGSEQYF.

V and J are TRBV6-6 and TRBJ2-5; the D gene is possibly TRBD2 (7 bases). Germline-derived CDR1 and CDR2 are MNHNY and SVGAGI (reference sequence). The CDR3 contains 14 residues. V was shortened by 1 base and J by 5 bases, with 11 bases between the two germline ends. The CDR3 protein is CASSYWGGPETQYF. The CDR3, as DNA: TGTGCCAGCAGTTACTGGGGGGGGCCGGAGACCCAGTACTTC.

This clone was seen a handful of times. This rearrangement joins TRBV20-1 to TRBJ2-3; 11 positions agree with TRBD2. V was pared by 4 bases and J by 15 bases, with 6 bases of the junction left unmatched. CDR3 length: 11 residues. In germline, CDR1 is DFQATT, CDR2 SNEGSKA (reference sequence). The CDR3 is CSATASGGLYF. Here the CDR3 DNA reads TGCAGTGCTACCGCTAGCGGGGGGCTCTATTTT.

CDR3 DNA sequence: TGTGCCAGCAGTTACGGGCCTGGTGATGGCAATCAGCCCCAGCATTTT. This translates into CASSYGPGDGNQPQHF. The gene calls are TRBV6-5 and TRBJ1-5; no reliable D call. Trimming shortened V by 2 bases and J by 2 bases, and 13 bases separated the two germline ends. This CDR3 is 16 amino acids long. The V gene's germline CDR1 is MNHEY and CDR2 SVGAGI.

The genes are TRBV2 and TRBJ2-7, with 12 bases aligning to TRBD2. V trimming: 4 bases; J trimming: 4 bases; junction bases outside the gene matches: 5. The CDR3 has 15 amino acids. Germline V gene lookup returns CDR1 SNHLY and CDR2 FYNNEI. CDR3 coding DNA: TGTGCCAGCAGTGTCCTAGCGGGGGGGCGGTACGAGCAGTACTTC. Protein sequence: CASSVLAGGRYEQYF.

The chain recombines TRBV5-1 with TRBJ2-1; D possibly corresponds to TRBD2 (5 bases). Per germline, CDR1 SGHRS and CDR2 YFSETQ. This CDR3 has 17 amino acids. Trimming took 1 base from V and 2 from J, leaving 16 bases between them. The CDR3 region has the DNA TGCGCCAGCAGCTTGAGGAGTGGGGAGAAGGCCTACAATGAGCAGTTCTTC. Encoded protein: CASSLRSGEKAYNEQFF.

This chain links TRBV29-1 with TRBJ1-2; D gene ambiguous. CDR3 size: 15 residues. Between the trimmed V and J ends, which lost 7 bases and 6 bases, there was a span of 24 bases. Germline-derived CDR1 and CDR2 are SQVTM and ANQGSEA. CDR3 sequence reads: CSAAQVGWEINGYTF. DNA for the CDR3: TGCAGCGCTGCCCAGGTGGGATGGGAGATCAATGGCTACACCTTC.

This chain links TRBV30 with TRBJ1-1; D ambiguous. The CDR3 contains 12 residues. V was clipped by 2 bases and J by 3 bases, with 7 bases between them. Germline loops: CDR1 GTSNPN, CDR2 SVGIG (reference sequence). The CDR3 is CAWSWGDTEAFF. For the CDR3, the DNA is TGTGCCTGGAGTTGGGGTGACACTGAAGCTTTCTTT.

The chain recombines TRBV4-3 with TRBJ2-7; 8 bases are a match to TRBD2. Germline assignment: CDR1 LGHNA and CDR2 YSLEER. V shed 3 bases, J shed 3 bases, and the junction held 7 bases outside the gene matches. The CDR3 covers 15 residues. In DNA form, the CDR3 reads TGCGCCAGCAGCCATGAACGGGGGGGTTACTACGAGCAGTACTTC. This codes for CASSHERGGYYEQYF.

The chain is built from TRBV7-9 and TRBJ2-1; D may match TRBD1 or TRBD2 (6 bases each). The germline gives CDR1 SEHNR, CDR2 FQNEAQ (reference sequence). V lost 2 bases and J 8 bases, leaving 13 bases between the germline ends. The CDR3 consists of 14 residues. The CDR3 spells CASSLTGGQDEQFF. The CDR3 coding sequence is TGTGCCAGCAGCTTAACTGGGGGGCAGGATGAGCAGTTCTTC.

This chain uses TRBV14 with TRBJ2-7; 11 positions agree with TRBD2. V shed 0 bases and J 3 bases; nucleotides not matched to a gene: 1. The germline CDR1 and CDR2 sequences are SGHDN and FVKESK. The CDR3 has 15 amino acids. The chain's CDR3 is CASSQETSGGYEQYF. The CDR3 DNA follows: TGTGCCAGCAGCCAAGAAACTAGCGGGGGCTACGAGCAGTACTTC.

The gene calls are TRBV4-3 and TRBJ2-1; a weak D match, TRBD1 (6 bases). Trimming pared 3 bases from V and 10 bases from J, leaving 10 bases between. The CDR3 loop spans 12 amino acids. Germline-derived CDR1 and CDR2 are LGHNA and YSLEER. Here the CDR3 reads CASSHSTGEQFF. The CDR3 DNA reads as TGCGCCAGCAGCCATTCGACAGGAGAGCAGTTCTTC.

V is TRBV23-1 and J is TRBJ2-2; 7 bases align to TRBD1. TRBV23-1 is flagged as an ORF with uncertain function. V shed 1 base, J shed 4 bases, and the junction held 9 bases outside the gene matches. This CDR3 region has 17 residues. The CDR3 spells CASSQCCKQGCTGELFF. CDR3 in DNA: TGCGCCAGCAGTCAATGTTGTAAACAGGGGTGCACCGGGGAGCTGTTTTTT.